This T cell receptor (beta chain) was obtained from a study of early T cells in non-severe SARS-CoV-2 infection (dated by TCRdb to about 2021). Context from the whole study: TCR sequencing used bulk RNA from unsorted whole blood, so alpha and beta chains could not be paired.

Library creation used 5' RACE. Sequencing instrument: NextSeq 500. The TCR library protocol attached unique molecular identifiers to individual cDNA molecules to correct for sequencing error and PCR bias. TCR alpha and beta chains were both sequenced, and the abundances of alpha and beta sequences in each sample were closely correlated with each other. Concerning the study's data processing: Decombinator V4 was used to annotate the V gene, J gene and CDR3 of the TCR sequences. Expanded TCRs were defined as changing significantly between any two time points under a Poisson model with p below 0.0001. TCR abundances were normalised to the total number of TCRs sequenced in each sample and reported as counts per million. VDJdb, accessed on 1 November 2021, was searched for TCRs annotated for CMV, EBV and SARS-CoV-2, and TCRs annotated for more than one antigen were excluded. TCRdb applied fastp at Q25 and MiXCR to the public reads, then kept only in-frame beta chains. Each entry merges the rows of one CDR3 protein and shows their most common DNA and genes. The V and J calls and clone size come from TCRdb's table, not from the authors' own analysis. A total of roughly 29,000 distinct CDR3 sequences appear in this sample, approximately 4.3% of them only once. 12% of the sample belongs to the ten largest clones.

The paper's findings and limits, for the study overall: VDJdb matching was skewed toward anti-spike CD8 responses and likely underestimated virus-specific expansions by missing private and CD4 specificities.

This clonotype was counted ten times or more. Its specific antigen is unknown. Base quality data are lacking; no much larger clone is found one base away. A case-control design nested within a healthcare worker cohort in London, UK, was used, with weekly nasopharyngeal swab PCR tests and blood sampling performed. Healthcare workers were recruited between 23 and 31 March 2020, during the week of the UK lockdown, and were followed weekly for up to 16 weeks. The sequence was obtained from an adult who was a healthcare worker with PCR-confirmed SARS-CoV-2 infection or an uninfected control (not recorded which). Sequenced material: whole blood.

Read as DNA, the sequence is TGTGCCAGCAGTGTCTCATCCGCAACTAATGAAAAACTGTTTTTT. Its translation is CASSVSSATNEKLFF. The V gene is TRBV6-1 and the J gene is TRBJ1-4; no D gene can be assigned with confidence. Trimming at the junction amounts to 4 bases on V and 0 bases on J, and the germline ends lie 9 bases apart. From cysteine to phenylalanine, the CDR3 is 15 amino acids long. Only the CDR3 region is kept as DNA, spanning 45 bases read in frame from base 1. Based on the germline V gene, the CDR1 and CDR2 sequences are MNHNS and SASEGT.